The 3 T cell receptor beta chains below all came from one sample that was sequenced in a study of cytomegalovirus exposure and HLA in healthy donors. This PCR relied on a set of 60 Vbeta primers and 13 Jbeta primers. Measured with immunoSEQ multiplex PCR; TCRdb has only the in-frame clones, and not every one. This sample carries around 150,000 clones, about 70% of them seen once, and the ten largest clones take about 4.5%. The sequencing sample was made of PBMCs. The receptors shown here come from a man in his fifties or sixties in good health and CMV-seronegative.

This clone was counted a few times. J is TRBJ1-4 and V is TRBV5-6, with D possibly matching TRBD1 (5 bases). This CDR3 spans 15 amino acids. V was trimmed by 0 bases and J by 3 bases, leaving 9 bases between them. In germline, CDR1 is SGHDT, CDR2 YYEEEE. The CDR3 protein is CASSLAQGSNEKLFF. The CDR3 DNA reads as TGTGCCAGCAGCTTGGCCCAGGGATCTAATGAAAAACTGTTTTTT. Full variable domain (rest looked up from reference TRBV5-6 and TRBJ1-4): DAGVTQSPTHLIKTRGQQVTLRCSPKSGHDTVSWYQQALGQGPQFIFQYYEEEERQRGNFPDRFSGHQFPNYSSELNVNALLLGDSALYLCASSLAQGSNEKLFFGSGTQLSVL.

V and J are TRBV19 and TRBJ1-1; 9 positions match TRBD1. The CDR3 consists of 13 residues. V shed 6 bases, J shed 4 bases, and the junction held 3 bases outside the gene matches. In germline, CDR1 is LNHDA, CDR2 SQIVND (reference sequence). CDR3 residues: CASRQTGGTEAFF. The CDR3 nucleotides read TGTGCCAGTAGGCAGACAGGGGGCACTGAAGCTTTCTTT.

CDR3 protein: CASSPRWDEQYF. DNA of the CDR3: TGTGCCAGCAGCCCGCGGTGGGACGAGCAGTACTTC. The chain joins TRBV13 to TRBJ2-7; D is ambiguous. Germline values: CDR1 PRHDT, CDR2 FYEKMQ (reference sequence). Trimming cost V 5 bases and J 5 bases, with 10 bases left between them. There are 12 residues in the CDR3.